The 19 T cell receptor beta chains below were found in one sample sequenced in a study of T cells after yellow fever vaccination. One entry per CDR3 protein results from TCRdb running MiXCR on the 5' RACE reads. The sample records 350,000 to 450,000 distinct CDR3 sequences, roughly a sixth being singletons. The sample in question was PBMCs, obtained before the yellow fever booster vaccination. The source is a man aged 18 to 29 who received the YFV17D yellow fever vaccine.

This clonotype was picked up a small number of times. The J gene is TRBJ2-5, the V gene TRBV15; D not resolved. Trimming left V 0 bases short and J 7 bases short, with 9 bases between. The CDR3 runs to 13 residues. Germline CDR1 LNHNV, CDR2 YYDKDF (reference sequence). As DNA, the CDR3 is TGTGCCACCAGCAGAGACCTTCCTGGGACCCAGTACTTC. This translates into CATSRDLPGTQYF.

This clonotype was recorded a few times. The chain links TRBV4-2 to TRBJ2-7; 13 bases are shared with TRBD2. The CDR3 consists of 16 residues. Germline CDR1 is LGHNA and CDR2 is YNFKEQ. V shed 8 bases and J 4 bases; nucleotides not matched to a gene: 11. CDR3 nucleotide sequence: TGTGCCAGCGCGAGAGGAGGACTAGCGGGGGCGTACGAGCAGTACTTC. Residues: CASARGGLAGAYEQYF.

The chain links TRBV5-1 to TRBJ2-2; a weak D match, TRBD1 (5 bases). CDR1 is SGHRS and CDR2 is YFSETQ in the germline V gene. The CDR3 extends over 15 amino acids. Deletions cut 3 bases from V and 4 bases from J, with 13 bases between. As DNA, the CDR3 is TGCGCCAGCAGCTCATCAGGGAAGGGCACCGGGGAGCTGTTTTTT. Translating gives CASSSSGKGTGELFF.

The gene calls are TRBV20-1 and TRBJ1-1; 7 positions agree with TRBD1. Germline V gene data show CDR1 as DFQATT and CDR2 as SNEGSKA (reference sequence). Germline trimming cut 2 bases from V and 4 bases from J; bases unmatched to any gene: 4. This CDR3 is built from 13 residues. The CDR3 nucleotides read TGCAGTGCTAGATCTAACAGGGGCACTGAAGCTTTCTTT. It specifies CSARSNRGTEAFF.

The chain carries TRBV5-1 and TRBJ2-5; possibly TRBD1 or TRBD2 for D (6 bases each). The germline gives CDR1 SGHRS, CDR2 YFSETQ. Between the trimmed V and J ends, which lost 4 bases and 1 base, there was a span of 17 bases. The CDR3 has 16 residues. As DNA, the CDR3 is TGCGCCAGCAGCGCGGGAATGCAGGGGTTCCAAGAGACCCAGTACTTC. Translated: CASSAGMQGFQETQYF.

A few counts support this clonotype. An end of the junction does not agree with germline; a read error may underlie this. The V gene is TRBV29-1, the J gene TRBJ1-5, with 10 bases identical to TRBD1. CDR3 length: 13 residues. Germline V lookup: CDR1 SQVTM, CDR2 ANQGSEA. CDR3 nucleotides: TGCAGCGTGGGGGACAGGGGCCATCAGGCCCAGCATTTT. Translation gives CSVGDRGHQAQHF.

The chain recombines TRBV7-2 with TRBJ2-1; 8 bases map to TRBD2. In germline, CDR1 is SGHTA, CDR2 FQGNSA. The CDR3 length is 13 residues. Unmatched junction bases numbered 8, after V lost 6 bases and J lost 10 bases. Written as DNA, the CDR3 is TGTGCCAGCAGTTGGACTAGCTCGGGGGAGCAGTTCTTC. This codes for CASSWTSSGEQFF.

This clonotype was counted ten times or more. The V gene is TRBV7-2, the J gene TRBJ2-4; D gene unclear. The germline V gene encodes CDR1 SGHTA and CDR2 FQGNSA. With 0 bases removed from V and 0 bases from J, the gap between germline ends came to 6 bases. This CDR3 region has 15 residues. For the CDR3, the DNA is TGTGCCAGCAGCTTAGCGAGGACAGCCAAAAACATTCAGTACTTC. This codes for CASSLARTAKNIQYF. Full variable domain (outside the CDR3, taken from reference TRBV7-2 and TRBJ2-4): GAGVSQSPSNKVTEKGKDVELRCDPISGHTALYWYRQSLGQGLEFLIYFQGNSAPDKSGLPSDRFSAERTGGSVSTLTIQRTQQEDSAVYLCASSLARTAKNIQYFGAGTRLSVL.

This clonotype showed up just a few times. The gene calls are TRBV6-6 and TRBJ2-5; the D gene is possibly TRBD1 (5 bases). Germline V CDR1 and CDR2: MNHNY, SVGAGI (reference sequence). This CDR3 region has 14 residues. V lost 2 bases and J 2 bases, leaving 9 bases between the germline ends. CDR3 loop: CASSYPREQETQYF. The CDR3 DNA reads TGTGCCAGCAGTTACCCCAGGGAACAAGAGACCCAGTACTTC.

This chain links TRBV29-1 with TRBJ2-2; tentative D call: TRBD1 (6 bases). Germline V gene data show CDR1 as SQVTM and CDR2 as ANQGSEA. CDR3 size: 13 residues. V lost 7 bases to trimming and J lost 4 bases, with 13 bases between them. In nucleotides, the CDR3 is TGCAGCGCGACGGGACATGTCACCGGGGAGCTGTTTTTT. It encodes CSATGHVTGELFF.

The chain uses TRBV11-2 and TRBJ2-7; D possibly corresponds to TRBD1 (5 bases). The CDR3 totals 15 residues. Germline V gene data show CDR1 as SGHAT and CDR2 as FQNNGV. Trimming removed 5 bases from V and 3 bases from J, with 17 bases in between. CDR3 protein: CASSLGGQGLYEQYV. In DNA form, the CDR3 reads TGTGCCAGCAGCCTAGGCGGTCAGGGCCTCTACGAGCAGTACGTC.

This clonotype was detected a few times. The genes are TRBV3-1 and TRBJ2-3; D tentatively reads TRBD1 or TRBD2 (6 bases each). This CDR3 is built from 14 residues. Trimming took off 2 bases at V and 6 bases at J, with 12 bases between the two ends. Germline loops: CDR1 LGHDT, CDR2 YNNKEL (reference sequence). The CDR3 bases are TGTGCCAGCAGCCAAAGGGGGGCCGTGGATACGCAGTATTTT. Its protein product is CASSQRGAVDTQYF.

V is TRBV15 and J is TRBJ2-7; TRBD1 matches at 9 bases. Germline trimming cut 5 bases from V and 3 bases from J; bases unmatched to any gene: 5. Germline CDR1 LNHNV, CDR2 YYDKDF (reference sequence). The CDR3 spans 14 residues. The CDR3 nucleotides are TGTGCCACCAGCTCTAACAGGGGGCTCTACGAGCAGTACGTC. It translates to CATSSNRGLYEQYV.

The V gene is TRBV3-1, the J gene TRBJ2-2; D is perhaps TRBD1 (6 bases). This CDR3 region has 16 residues. V gave up 1 base and J gave up 4 bases, with 13 bases separating them. The germline V gene encodes CDR1 LGHDT and CDR2 YNNKEL (reference sequence). CDR3 DNA sequence: TGTGCCAGCAGCCAAGTTGCCCCAGGGGCCACCGGGGAGCTGTTTTTT. This codes for CASSQVAPGATGELFF.

This clonotype was counted between two and nine times. The chain joins TRBV4-3 to TRBJ2-6; D unclear. The CDR3 runs 18 residues. The V end was cut by 1 base, the J end by 0 bases, with 13 bases between. CDR1 is LGHNA and CDR2 is YSLEER in the germline V gene. Here the CDR3 reads CASSQAYSRGSGANVLTF. The CDR3 DNA reads as TGCGCCAGCAGCCAAGCCTACTCCCGAGGCTCTGGGGCCAACGTCCTGACTTTC.

The V and J genes are TRBV5-5 and TRBJ2-2, with 7 bases identical to TRBD1. The germline V gene encodes CDR1 SGHKS and CDR2 YYEKEE (reference sequence). The CDR3 loop spans 14 amino acids. Unmatched junction bases numbered 7, after V lost 5 bases and J lost 6 bases. CDR3 protein: CASRRTGSPGELFF. In DNA, the CDR3 is TGTGCCAGCAGAAGGACAGGTTCCCCCGGGGAGCTGTTTTTT.

This clonotype turned up a few times. DNA of the CDR3: TGTGCCAGCAGTCGGGACAGGGGGCATAATGAGCAGTTCTTC. Protein product: CASSRDRGHNEQFF. The V and J genes are TRBV7-9 and TRBJ2-1, with 12 bases aligning to TRBD1. From germline, CDR1 is SEHNR and CDR2 FQNEAQ (reference sequence). The CDR3 totals 14 residues. V lost 6 bases, J lost 7 bases, and 4 bases stayed unmatched.

The V call is TRBV27, the J call TRBJ1-6; weak D call: TRBD1 (5 bases). Germline V gives CDR1 MNHEY, CDR2 SMNVEV (reference sequence). CDR3 size: 14 residues. Trimming removed 6 bases at V and 7 bases at J, with 13 bases between. Here the CDR3 DNA reads TGTGCCAGCAGGCCCCTGTCAGGGAATTCACCCCTCCACTTT. Translated, it gives CASRPLSGNSPLHF.

V usage is TRBV20-1 and J usage is TRBJ2-5, with D perhaps TRBD1 (6 bases). The germline V and J ends were trimmed by 6 bases and 5 bases, with 19 bases remaining between them. This CDR3 has 14 amino acids. From germline, CDR1 is DFQATT and CDR2 SNEGSKA (reference sequence). DNA of the CDR3: TGCAGTGCGAGGCCGGGCCGGCAGGGGGAGACCCAGTACTTC. Amino acid sequence: CSARPGRQGETQYF.